This T cell receptor beta chain is drawn from a study of long-term antiretroviral therapy in people with HIV. The libraries were made with immunoSEQ v3.0 at survey level. The method was immunoSEQ multiplex PCR; TCRdb's version includes in-frame clones alone and lacks a portion of them. The repertoire includes tens of thousands of clones, approximately 85% of them detected once, and roughly 7.6% sits in the top ten. The sequences come from unsorted PBMCs, collected 3 years after starting antiretroviral therapy. This sequence was found in a man aged 35-49 years with HIV.

CDR3 DNA sequence: TGTGCCAGCAGCCCCGCCGGGACTGATACCTACGAGCAGTACTTC. This sequence encodes CASSPAGTDTYEQYF. The chain uses TRBV11-1 and TRBJ2-7; D may be TRBD2 (6 bases). Germline V gene data show CDR1 as SGHAT and CDR2 as FQDESV (reference sequence). Trimming removed 5 bases at V and 2 bases at J, with 16 bases between. The CDR3 contains 15 residues.